The entry below describes one TCR beta chain. TCRdb re-called the 5' RACE reads through MiXCR, storing one row per CDR3 protein. The sample has tens of thousands of distinct CDR3 sequences; 15% to 20% are singletons. The sample comes from a study of HIV-infected patients and healthy controls. CDR3 length: 14 amino acids. The ends were cut back, 5 bases at V and 7 bases at J, with 15 bases in the middle. Germline-derived CDR1 and CDR2 are SGHVS and FNYEAQ. This TCR derives from a human donor in good health. V and J are TRBV7-6 and TRBJ2-1; maybe TRBD1 (5 bases). What was sequenced was CD4+ T cells from blood. The CDR3 region has the DNA TGTGCCAGCAGCCTCAGGGAAGTCTCTAATGAGCAGTTCTTC. Translating it yields CASSLREVSNEQFF.